One sample yielded the 9 T cell receptor beta chains listed below, sequenced in a study of blood T cell repertoires in COVID-19. The repertoire was sequenced with immunoSEQ multiplex PCR; TCRdb's copy has only in-frame clones and lacks some. The sample yields about 160,000 clones, roughly 72% seen once. The sample was peripheral blood. These receptors were obtained from a woman at least 80 years old with acute or convalescent COVID-19.

The V gene is TRBV19, the J gene TRBJ2-3, with 9 bases fitting TRBD1. There are 15 residues in the CDR3. Germline V lookup: CDR1 LNHDA, CDR2 SQIVND (reference sequence). The J segment lost 5 bases and the V segment lost 3 bases, leaving 6 bases of the junction unmatched. CDR3 nucleotide sequence: TGTGCCAGTAGTATTACCGGGACAGGGTTAGATACGCAGTATTTT. It yields the protein CASSITGTGLDTQYF.

The V gene is TRBV13, the J gene TRBJ2-7, with 7 bases matching TRBD2. V lost 5 bases to trimming and J lost 3 bases; unmatched junction nucleotides: 10. This CDR3 has 15 residues. Per germline, CDR1 PRHDT and CDR2 FYEKMQ (reference sequence). CDR3 loop: CASSRHTGGGYEQYF. For the CDR3, the DNA is TGTGCCAGCAGCCGACACACTGGGGGGGGCTACGAGCAGTACTTC.

This clone was detected a few times. V is TRBV2 and J is TRBJ2-1, with 9 bases identical to TRBD1. Trimming at V came to 6 bases and at J to 8 bases, leaving 5 bases not matched to a gene. Germline V gene data show CDR1 as SNHLY and CDR2 as FYNNEI. The length of the CDR3 is 13 residues. The CDR3 nucleotides read TGTGCCAGCAGAGAGGACAGGGGAGATGAGCAGTTCTTC. This encodes CASREDRGDEQFF.

This chain connects TRBV6-5 to TRBJ1-2; possible D gene TRBD1, 6 bases. Germline V gives CDR1 MNHEY, CDR2 SVGAGI. The CDR3 is 15 residues long. Trimming removed 1 base at V and 0 bases at J, with 9 bases between. In DNA, the CDR3 is TGTGCCAGCAGTTACTTGACAGGCTCTAACTATGGCTACACCTTC. Translated, it gives CASSYLTGSNYGYTF.

The chain uses TRBV19 and TRBJ2-3; 10 bases match TRBD2. The CDR3 has 16 residues. Germline-derived CDR1 and CDR2 are LNHDA and SQIVND (reference sequence). The V and J ends lost 5 bases and 4 bases, in that order; junction bases with no gene match: 9. The CDR3 here is CASSATSGAHPDTQYF. The CDR3 bases are TGTGCCAGTAGTGCCACTAGCGGGGCCCACCCAGATACGCAGTATTTT.

This rearrangement joins TRBV29-1 to TRBJ2-7; 8 bases align to TRBD2. CDR1 is SQVTM and CDR2 is ANQGSEA in the germline V gene. J gave up 6 bases and V 3 bases, and 10 bases lay outside the gene matches. The CDR3 runs to 14 residues. The CDR3 sequence is CSVEGGGRLSEQYF. The DNA of the CDR3 is TGCAGCGTTGAGGGCGGGGGGCGGCTTTCCGAGCAGTACTTC.

CDR3 nucleotides: TGTGCCAGCTCACCATATCTAGCGGGAGGCCAAGAGACCCAGTACTTC. Translating it yields CASSPYLAGGQETQYF. The rearrangement joins TRBV18 to TRBJ2-5, with 11 bases matching TRBD2. With 2 bases clipped from V and 1 base from J, the junction kept 3 bases outside the gene matches. Germline CDR1 and CDR2: KGHSH and LQKENI. This CDR3 contains 16 residues.

This clone was found a few times. Here the CDR3 reads CASSYSRSVVGGAFF. The DNA for the CDR3 is TGTGCCAGCAGTTACTCGCGGTCGGTCGTGGGGGGGGCTTTCTTT. The rearrangement links TRBV6-5 to TRBJ1-1; D is possibly TRBD1 (5 bases). Germline CDR1 MNHEY, CDR2 SVGAGI. Trimming removed 0 bases from V and 11 bases from J, with 19 bases in between. This CDR3 comprises 15 residues.

The chain has TRBV27 and TRBJ1-2; the D gene is possibly TRBD1 (6 bases). The CDR3 has 13 amino acids. V was shortened by 2 bases and J by 10 bases, with 14 bases between the two germline ends. Per germline, CDR1 MNHEY and CDR2 SMNVEV (reference sequence). CDR3 in DNA: TGTGCCAGCAGTTTAAGGGGGACGGGTTCCTACACCTTC. This translates into CASSLRGTGSYTF.